This is a list of T cell receptor beta chains from one sample in a study of spatial heterogeneity in lung cancer. Each CDR3 protein gets one entry after TCRdb re-called the 5' RACE reads with MiXCR. Of 12,000 to 15,000 distinct CDR3 sequences in the sample, 7% to 9% are singletons; the top ten hold 25% to 40%. Specimen: PBMCs, collected at surgery. The receptors stem from a female donor with early-stage non-small cell lung cancer. CDR3s include the opening cysteine and the closing phenylalanine or tryptophan. Fields, in order: clone size, V gene, CDR3 protein. Not every row has a clone size; where given, it reads once, few, many or a size class.

clone_size: many
v_call: TRBV7-2
cdr3_aa: CASSLIGGAMGNQPQHF

clone_size: many
v_call: TRBV11-2
cdr3_aa: CASSLRTDRGPLDTQYF

clone_size: -
v_call: TRBV7-9
cdr3_aa: CASSRGGLSSYEQYF

clone_size: many
v_call: TRBV2
cdr3_aa: CASSKATGHTGELFF

clone_size: medium-sized
v_call: TRBV29-1
cdr3_aa: CSAISIHEQYF

clone_size: many
v_call: TRBV7-9
cdr3_aa: CASSPGRVWNEQFF

clone_size: few
v_call: TRBV10-2
cdr3_aa: CASSEGGGNEQFF

clone_size: many
v_call: TRBV11-2
cdr3_aa: CASSPTDVQGLNTEAFF

clone_size: many
v_call: TRBV4-1
cdr3_aa: CASSQDPGAWETQYF

clone_size: many
v_call: TRBV12-5
cdr3_aa: CASGLVPGTSTDTQYF

clone_size: many
v_call: TRBV7-9
cdr3_aa: CASSLVGAPQANEQYF

clone_size: many
v_call: TRBV5-1
cdr3_aa: CASSFHEIGRYEQYF

clone_size: many
v_call: TRBV19
cdr3_aa: CASSIPRAPNTGELFF

clone_size: many
v_call: TRBV11-2
cdr3_aa: CASSLDSTSRSYEQYF

clone_size: many
v_call: TRBV12-3/TRBV12-4
cdr3_aa: CASRGTGGSRGGYTF

clone_size: many
v_call: TRBV7-9
cdr3_aa: CASGIGGLTYNEQFF

clone_size: many
v_call: TRBV19
cdr3_aa: CASSLQTGLNTEAFF

clone_size: few
v_call: TRBV7-6
cdr3_aa: CASSPPDRPYEQYF

clone_size: many
v_call: TRBV7-2
cdr3_aa: CASSLGGGLYEQYF

clone_size: few
v_call: TRBV27
cdr3_aa: CASSWKVSSTDTQYF

clone_size: few
v_call: TRBV7-2
cdr3_aa: CASSLARDRGGHEQFF

clone_size: few
v_call: TRBV25-1
cdr3_aa: CASSYPGGFQETQYF